The subject of this entry is one T cell receptor beta chain. Its antigen is still unknown. The sample belongs to a study of cytomegalovirus exposure and HLA in healthy donors. Whole-study results and caveats: In most subjects, TCR beta sequences reportedly gave accurate predictions of HLA-A and HLA-B alleles. When the data were analyzed later, several of the most significant clusters appeared to be linked to common viral pathogens. Serostatus for CMV was the only available immune exposure information.

This PCR relied on a set of 60 Vbeta primers and 13 Jbeta primers. In the original workflow: In a later analysis, around 10 million of 65 million to 80 million unique beta chains occurred in at least two donors. The assay was immunoSEQ multiplex PCR, and TCRdb's table has in-frame clones only and misses some. D and trimming come from the DNA, and the V and J calls and clone size come from that table. The sample holds under 100,000 clones, roughly 60% seen once. The sample consisted of PBMCs. The sequence was collected from a woman between 25 and 40 years old in good health and CMV-seropositive.

The CDR3 region has the DNA TGTGCCAGCAGTCCCTTTGTCGGGTCCTACGAGCAGTACTTC. It codes for CASSPFVGSYEQYF. The gene calls are TRBV27 and TRBJ2-7; D is undetermined. The germline V and J ends were trimmed by 5 bases and 1 base, with 12 bases remaining between them. The CDR3 loop spans 14 amino acids. Germline V CDR1 and CDR2: MNHEY, SMNVEV (reference sequence).